This T cell receptor (beta chain) stems from a study of cytotoxic CD8 clonotypes in ibrutinib-treated CLL. Overall study: IGHV unmutated about 17; relapsed/refractory around twelve; treatment-naive more than 14.

TCRdb keeps only in-frame clones here, not all; method: immunoSEQ multiplex PCR. The sample lists 120,000 to 150,000 clones, around 93% occurring once. Deletions cut 1 base from V and 6 bases from J, with 7 bases between. The CDR3 totals 11 residues. Germline V gene lookup returns CDR1 DFQATT and CDR2 SNEGSKA (reference sequence). This TCR was recovered from a human donor with chronic lymphocytic leukemia. The rearrangement joins TRBV20-1 to TRBJ2-7; D perhaps matches TRBD1 (5 bases). Specimen: PBMCs, collected after 12 months of ibrutinib treatment. The CDR3 DNA reads TGCAGTGCTAGAGGGGGCCGCGAGCAGTACTTC. Encoded protein: CSARGGREQYF.